A selection of T cell receptor beta chains follows, all from one sample in a study of PD-1 blockade in classical Hodgkin lymphoma. Measured with immunoSEQ multiplex PCR; TCRdb has only the in-frame clones, and not every one. Here the sample spans some 100,000 clones, around 90% being singletons. The input for sequencing was peripheral blood mononuclear cells (PBMCs), taken at baseline. These receptors were taken from a human donor with classical Hodgkin lymphoma. Both conserved end residues are part of each CDR3. Fields, in order: clone size, J gene, CDR3 length, V gene, D gene, CDR3 protein, CDR3 DNA. The D gene is left open where the match is weak. Size values are once, few and many counts, or a class for expanded clones, and some rows have none.

>.|TRBJ2-6|16|TRBV6-5|.
CASSYFLGSGANVLTF
TGTGCCAGCAGTTACTTCTTAGGATCTGGGGCCAACGTCCTGACTTTC
>.|TRBJ2-7|13|TRBV6-5|.
CASNTGNGYEQYF
TGTGCCAGCAATACAGGGAATGGGTACGAGCAGTACTTC
>.|TRBJ2-7|16|TRBV19|.
CASSMTPLLLSYEQYF
TGTGCCAGTAGTATGACCCCCTTACTTCTCTCCTACGAGCAGTACTTC
>.|TRBJ2-7|13|TRBV29-1|.
CSVPGPLGYEQYF
TGCAGCGTCCCGGGCCCCTTAGGCTACGAGCAGTACTTC
>.|TRBJ2-7|13|TRBV30|TRBD1
CAWSPGQGYEQYF
TGTGCCTGGAGCCCGGGACAGGGTTACGAGCAGTACTTC
>.|TRBJ2-5|13|TRBV5-4|.
CASSPTTQETQYF
TGTGCCAGCAGCCCGACCACCCAAGAGACCCAGTACTTC
>once|TRBJ2-7|14|TRBV13|TRBD2
CASSLSGRAYEQYF
TGTGCCAGCAGCCTTAGCGGGAGGGCGTACGAGCAGTACTTC
>.|TRBJ2-7|14|TRBV4-1|.
CASSQDLWLPEQYF
TGCGCCAGCAGCCAAGATCTATGGCTCCCCGAGCAGTACTTC
>.|TRBJ2-5|14|TRBV19|.
CASSASGPRETQYF
TGTGCCAGTAGTGCGTCCGGACCGAGGGAGACCCAGTACTTC
>.|TRBJ2-1|15|TRBV4-2|.
CASSQDRAATKGQFF
TGTGCCAGCAGCCAAGATCGTGCCGCGACTAAGGGGCAGTTCTTC
>.|TRBJ2-2|13|TRBV2|.
CASRGENTGELFF
TGTGCCAGCAGGGGGGAGAACACCGGGGAGCTGTTTTTT
>.|TRBJ2-1|17|TRBV2|TRBD1
CASSWGMDRASYNEQFF
TGTGCCAGCAGTTGGGGGATGGACAGGGCTTCCTACAATGAGCAGTTCTTC
>.|TRBJ2-3|14|TRBV7-9|.
CASSLAGAEDTQYF
TGTGCCAGCAGCTTAGCGGGAGCTGAAGATACGCAGTATTTT